This T cell receptor beta chain originates from a study of cytomegalovirus exposure and HLA in healthy donors. This CDR3 contains 16 residues. V shed 6 bases, J shed 5 bases, and the junction held 15 bases outside the gene matches. Germline V gene data show CDR1 as WNHNN and CDR2 as SYGVQD (reference sequence). Primers: 60 Vbeta forward and 13 Jbeta reverse. Sequencing was performed with immunoSEQ multiplex PCR; in TCRdb, only in-frame clones are kept and a portion is missing. The sample lists about 130,000 clones, roughly 80% occurring once. The chain has TRBV10-1 and TRBJ2-5, with 7 bases matching TRBD2. The sequence was obtained from a boy aged 10-17 years in good health and CMV-seronegative. Sequencing used PBMCs. For the CDR3, the DNA is TGCGCCAGCAGACTCCGAGGGGAGGGCTTGGGGGAGACCCAGTACTTC. Encoded protein: CASRLRGEGLGETQYF.